This T cell receptor beta chain comes out of a study of control samples from healthy donors and cancer patients. The CDR3 totals 12 residues. The V segment lost 4 bases and the J segment 11 bases; nucleotides outside the gene matches: 8. Germline V gene sequence: CDR1 SGHDT, CDR2 YYEEEE. TCRdb's copy holds only in-frame clones and misses some; the assay was immunoSEQ multiplex PCR. Of 70,000 to 95,000 clones in the sample, 93% are singletons; the top ten hold 1.3%. The rearrangement links TRBV5-6 to TRBJ1-1, with 7 bases identical to TRBD1. This TCR derives from a woman between 40 and 55 years old with lung cancer. Sequenced: PBMCs. CDR3 nucleotides: TGTGCCAGCAGCCGGCCGGGACAGTGGGCTTTCTTT. This codes for CASSRPGQWAFF. Variable domain in full (rest from reference TRBV5-6 and TRBJ1-1): DAGVTQSPTHLIKTRGQQVTLRCSPKSGHDTVSWYQQALGQGPQFIFQYYEEEERQRGNFPDRFSGHQFPNYSSELNVNALLLGDSALYLCASSRPGQWAFFGQGTRLTVV.